This TCR beta chain originates from a study of post-analysis software for immune sequencing data. Notes on the study in general: TRBV segments more frequent in patients than in controls numbered five and included TRBV5-6, TRBV5-1 and TRBV20-1.

Researchers reported that TCR beta cDNA libraries carried unique molecular identifiers. TCRdb reanalysed the PCR reads using MiXCR and keeps one entry per CDR3 protein. The sample holds roughly 730,000 distinct CDR3 sequences; approximately 30% are singletons and the top ten take roughly 0.53%. Germline V gene data show CDR1 as LGHNA and CDR2 as YSLEER. CDR3 length: 16 residues. The V end lost 0 bases, the J end lost 5 bases, and 13 bases lay between the germline ends. Concerning this clonotype: The antigen remains undetermined.

J is TRBJ1-4 and V is TRBV4-3, with D hard to call. Material for sequencing was blood. The clonotype comes from a girl aged 5-17 years with multiple sclerosis. In DNA, the CDR3 is TGCGCCAGCAGCCAAGAAACGCGTGGGCAGAATGAAAAACTGTTTTTT. Amino acids: CASSQETRGQNEKLFF.